This T cell receptor (beta chain) was sequenced in a study of blood T cell repertoires in COVID-19. Assay: immunoSEQ multiplex PCR; the TCRdb copy retains only in-frame clones and omits some. The sample carries under 250,000 clones, approximately 84% recorded once. This TCR was recovered from a man over 45 with acute or convalescent COVID-19. The sample consisted of peripheral blood.

CDR3 nucleotides: TGTGCCAGCATCTGGGGGGGGGCAAGGCCCCAGCATTTT. Translated, it gives CASIWGGARPQHF. The chain couples TRBV5-8 to TRBJ1-5; perhaps TRBD1 as D (6 bases). The germline CDR1 and CDR2 sequences are SGHTS and YDEGEE. The CDR3 length is 13 residues. V lost 6 bases and J 9 bases, leaving 16 bases between the germline ends.